This T cell receptor beta chain was identified during a study of T cell repertoires in cytomegalovirus infection. Study context: The authors used CMV epitopes that were HLA-C-restricted (recently identified) and HLA-B-restricted (well studied). From public TCR beta signatures came an indication of both CMV infection and matching HLA type. The study's findings and limits: The ex vivo response was dominated by HLA-C-restricted CMV-specific TCR beta clonotypes. The cumulative frequency of public TCR beta families distinguished individuals who carried CMV together with the relevant HLA.

A single record per CDR3 protein comes from TCRdb applying MiXCR to the reads. The sample has about 700,000 distinct CDR3 sequences, 30% to 40% seen once. Comments on this clonotype: Its antigen is not known.

Trimming removed 0 bases from V and 5 bases from J, with 10 bases in between. CDR3 length: 14 residues. Germline CDR1 and CDR2: DFQATT and SNEGSKA (reference sequence). This chain joins TRBV20-1 and TRBJ1-4; D unclear. Sequenced material: cultured PBMCs, taken from culture after CMV antigen stimulation. This clonotype was sampled from a human donor in good health (CMV status not recorded). Some clones in this sample may be carry-over from other donors' samples. CDR3 region: CSARDGQLNEKLFF. The CDR3 DNA follows: TGCAGTGCTAGAGACGGGCAGCTAAATGAAAAACTGTTTTTT.